The subject of this entry is one TCR beta chain. The antigen is unknown. Naive CD8 cells comprised CD45RO-negative, CCR7-positively selected cells, excluding terminally differentiated effector memory CD45RA+ cells. The record originates from a study of shared clonotypes between healthy human individuals. Overall study findings and caveats: Generation probability values for non-shared clonotypes were lower than those for clonotypes shared by all four donors.

The ends were cut back, 1 base at V and 3 bases at J, with 6 bases in the middle. Germline V gene data show CDR1 as MNHEY and CDR2 as SMNVEV (reference sequence). This CDR3 contains 14 residues. Deep-level settings were used for running the assay. Sequenced by immunoSEQ multiplex PCR; TCRdb stores in-frame clones only, minus some. The sample lists approximately 720,000 clones; under 95% were seen once. The chain has TRBV27 and TRBJ2-2, with a weak D call TRBD1 (5 bases). The sample was naive CD8+ T cells sorted from blood. The receptor was isolated from a young man in good health. The CDR3 region is CASSLWGDTGELFF. In nucleotides, the CDR3 is TGTGCCAGCAGTTTATGGGGCGACACCGGGGAGCTGTTTTTT.